Following are 21 T cell receptor beta chains from one sample sequenced in a study of shared clonotypes between healthy human individuals (dated by TCRdb to 2020 to 2021). To prepare the library, the immunoSEQ multiplex PCR assay was applied. Imported from immuneACCESS, the table was reduced by TCRdb to in-frame sequences with V and J called. These copies leave out some clones; in studies compared against another copy, an unresolved V gene accounts for under half, and the cause of the remainder is not known. This sample lists roughly 2.2 million clones; roughly 93% were detected once. About 0.39% of the sample rests with the top ten. The sample taken for sequencing was naive CD4+ T cells from PBMCs. Read against the paper, the sample's cell subset or site label means: CD45RA+ positively selected. The receptor set was obtained from a man aged 18-30 years in good health. Some clones in this sample may be carry-over from other donors' samples.

This chain connects TRBV2 to TRBJ2-7, with D unclear. This CDR3 region has 19 residues. In germline, CDR1 is SNHLY, CDR2 FYNNEI. Trimming pared 5 bases from V and 5 bases from J, leaving 31 bases between. The CDR3 region has the DNA TGTGCCAGCAGTACTACCCTATTTAGGGATAGCAAAAAGTCTGACGAGCAGTACTTC. Its translation: CASSTTLFRDSKKSDEQYF.

This clone appeared once. This chain joins TRBV7-2 and TRBJ2-1; 7 bases align to TRBD1. CDR3 length: 15 amino acids. From germline, CDR1 is SGHTA and CDR2 FQGNSA. J gave up 3 bases and V 6 bases, and 8 bases lay outside the gene matches. The CDR3 DNA follows: TGTGCCAGCAGTGGAGACAGGGCGGGCTACAATGAGCAGTTCTTC. Residues: CASSGDRAGYNEQFF.

The chain joins TRBV18 to TRBJ2-5, with 8 bases that match TRBD2. Germline V gene data show CDR1 as KGHSH and CDR2 as LQKENI. Trimming at V came to 1 base and at J to 1 base, leaving 8 bases not matched to a gene. The CDR3 covers 17 residues. The CDR3 reads CASSPLGGSGIQETQYF. The CDR3 bases are TGTGCCAGCTCACCACTGGGTGGTAGCGGGATCCAAGAGACCCAGTACTTC.

The V call is TRBV4-3, the J call TRBJ2-7, with 9 positions matching TRBD2. CDR3 length equals 16 residues. Looked up from germline, CDR1 is LGHNA and CDR2 is YSLEER. V was clipped by 1 base and J by 3 bases; unmatched bases: 7. The CDR3 bases are TGCGCCAGCAGCCAAGGTCGGGCTAGCGGGAACTACGAGCAGTACTTC. Translating gives CASSQGRASGNYEQYF.

For this clone: The identical CDR3 is also encoded by other nucleotide sequences in the sample. J is TRBJ1-2 and V is TRBV28; D remains unclear. The ends were cut back, 6 bases at V and 0 bases at J, with 11 bases in the middle. The germline V gene has CDR1 MDHEN and CDR2 SYDVKM. The CDR3 is 14 residues long. The CDR3 coding sequence is TGTGCCAGCAGCCCGCACCCGTCTAACTATGGCTACACCTTC. This codes for CASSPHPSNYGYTF.

V and J are TRBV27 and TRBJ2-2; 12 bases line up with TRBD1. Trimming at V came to 4 bases and at J to 6 bases, leaving 3 bases not matched to a gene. Germline CDR1 MNHEY, CDR2 SMNVEV (reference sequence). This CDR3 spans 15 amino acids. The CDR3 loop reads CASSSGTGGSGELFF. The CDR3 region has the DNA TGTGCCAGCAGTTCAGGGACAGGGGGCTCCGGGGAGCTGTTTTTT.

V is TRBV2 and J is TRBJ1-2; tentative D call: TRBD1 (6 bases). Trimming pared 10 bases from V and 4 bases from J, leaving 16 bases between. There are 13 residues in the CDR3. Germline-derived CDR1 and CDR2 are SNHLY and FYNNEI. The CDR3 here is CATARTASYGYTF. The DNA for the CDR3 is TGTGCCACCGCCCGGACAGCAAGCTATGGCTACACCTTC.

The chain recombines TRBV18 with TRBJ2-1; tentatively, D is TRBD1 or TRBD2 (6 bases each). Germline-derived CDR1 and CDR2 are KGHSH and LQKENI. The CDR3 covers 13 residues. V was trimmed by 5 bases and J by 8 bases, leaving 13 bases between them. The CDR3, as DNA: TGTGCCAGCTCATACGGGGGCTCGGATGAGCAGTTCTTC. Protein: CASSYGGSDEQFF.

The chain employs TRBV5-1 and TRBJ2-1; D not certain. CDR1 is SGHRS and CDR2 is YFSETQ in the germline V gene. V shed 2 bases and J shed 8 bases, with 14 bases lying between them. The CDR3 totals 14 residues. The CDR3 is CASSFPHGADEQFF. The DNA of the CDR3 is TGCGCCAGCAGCTTCCCCCACGGTGCTGATGAGCAGTTCTTC.

This sequence joins TRBV30 and TRBJ1-1; a weak D match, TRBD1 (6 bases). The length of the CDR3 is 13 residues. Germline V CDR1 and CDR2: GTSNPN, SVGIG (reference sequence). The V end was cut by 5 bases, the J end by 1 base, with 11 bases between. CDR3 in amino acids: CAWQGQSNTEAFF. The CDR3 DNA is TGTGCCTGGCAGGGACAATCGAACACTGAAGCTTTCTTT.

Comments on this clone: Other nucleotide sequences in the sample specify the same CDR3. The chain links TRBV19 to TRBJ1-2; D is unclear. The germline V and J ends were trimmed by 5 bases and 3 bases, with 7 bases remaining between them. The germline V gene has CDR1 LNHDA and CDR2 SQIVND (reference sequence). The CDR3 runs 12 residues. The CDR3 loop is CASSLGDYGYTF. The CDR3 nucleotides are TGTGCCAGTAGTCTGGGAGACTATGGCTACACCTTC.

The V call is TRBV5-1, the J call TRBJ2-7, with D perhaps matching TRBD1 (6 bases). Trimming shortened V by 0 bases and J by 4 bases, and 14 bases separated the two germline ends. The CDR3 runs 15 residues. Per germline, CDR1 SGHRS and CDR2 YFSETQ. Here the CDR3 DNA reads TGCGCCAGCAGCTTGGGTCGGACAGCGATTTACGAGCAGTACTTC. The encoded protein is CASSLGRTAIYEQYF.

This chain uses TRBV4-3 with TRBJ2-7, with D possibly TRBD2 on 6 matching bases. This CDR3 has 16 residues. Trimming pared 0 bases from V and 2 bases from J, leaving 14 bases between. Germline V gene sequence: CDR1 LGHNA, CDR2 YSLEER. The CDR3 spells CASSQDYPGLTYEQYF. CDR3 nucleotide sequence: TGCGCCAGCAGCCAAGACTACCCGGGACTCACCTACGAGCAGTACTTC.

Regarding this clone: In the same sample, other DNA sequences code for this CDR3. The V gene is TRBV18, the J gene TRBJ2-1, with TRBD1 as a possible D gene (6 bases). The CDR3 has 15 amino acids. CDR1 is KGHSH and CDR2 is LQKENI in the germline V gene. The V gene lost 3 bases and the J gene lost 0 bases, with 9 bases spanning the gap. CDR3 sequence: CASSPQGSSYNEQFF. The CDR3 coding sequence is TGTGCCAGCTCACCTCAGGGGAGCTCCTACAATGAGCAGTTCTTC.

The chain combines TRBV4-2 with TRBJ2-4; D remains unclear. The germline V gene has CDR1 LGHNA and CDR2 YNFKEQ. The CDR3 is 15 amino acids. Between the trimmed V and J ends, which lost 1 base and 5 bases, there was a span of 12 bases. The CDR3 reads CASSQGVTNENIQYF. CDR3 DNA sequence: TGTGCCAGCAGCCAAGGGGTGACGAACGAAAACATTCAGTACTTC.

The chain joins TRBV29-1 to TRBJ2-1; TRBD2 matches 8 bases. Trimming cost V 7 bases and J 0 bases; bases outside gene matches: 5. Germline V CDR1 and CDR2: SQVTM, ANQGSEA. This CDR3 is built from 14 residues. The DNA for the CDR3 is TGCAGCGCCGAGACTAGCGTCTCCTACAATGAGCAGTTCTTC. The encoded protein is CSAETSVSYNEQFF.

The chain couples TRBV11-2 to TRBJ1-2; D not certain. The CDR3 has 15 amino acids. Per germline, CDR1 SGHAT and CDR2 FQNNGV. V lost 0 bases to trimming and J lost 4 bases, with 12 bases between them. The CDR3 DNA reads TGTGCCAGCAGCTTAGAGAGGTCGGAGGTCTATGGCTACACCTTC. Translation: CASSLERSEVYGYTF. Using reference TRBV11-2 and TRBJ1-2 for the parts outside the CDR3, the full variable domain is EAGVAQSPRYKIIEKRQSVAFWCNPISGHATLYWYQQILGQGPKLLIQFQNNGVVDDSQLPKDRFSAERLKGVDSTLKIQPAKLEDSAVYLCASSLERSEVYGYTFGSGTRLTVV.

This clone was picked up a small number of times. V usage is TRBV29-1 and J usage is TRBJ1-1; D unresolved. The length of the CDR3 is 11 residues. V lost 5 bases to trimming and J lost 10 bases, with 14 bases between them. The germline CDR1 and CDR2 sequences are SQVTM and ANQGSEA. The CDR3 bases are TGCAGCGTTCATGCGCTGACGGGAGCTTTCTTT. Translation gives CSVHALTGAFF.

This chain's CDR3 is CASSVAKRRYNEQFF. CDR3 nucleotide sequence: TGTGCCAGCAGCGTAGCGAAGCGTCGTTACAATGAGCAGTTCTTC. The chain uses TRBV9 and TRBJ2-1; no reliable D call. The V end was cut by 0 bases, the J end by 4 bases, with 11 bases between. This CDR3 contains 15 residues. In germline, CDR1 is SGDLS, CDR2 YYNGEE.

Regarding this clone: Other DNA variants within this sample encode the same CDR3. DNA of the CDR3: TGTGCCAGCAGTAGACTAGCGAGCACAGATACGCAGTATTTT. It encodes CASSRLASTDTQYF. This chain connects TRBV9 to TRBJ2-3; 8 bases map to TRBD2. From germline, CDR1 is SGDLS and CDR2 YYNGEE. Trimming took 5 bases from V and 0 from J; bases not matched to a gene: 2. The CDR3 is 14 residues long.

J is TRBJ2-1 and V is TRBV5-4, with D unresolved. Trimming removed 10 bases from V and 3 bases from J, with 11 bases in between. CDR1 and CDR2 (germline): SGHNT, YYREEE (reference sequence). The CDR3 totals 12 residues. The CDR3 bases are TGTGCCTGTTACTCAGGCTACAATGAGCAGTTCTTC. Translated, it gives CACYSGYNEQFF.